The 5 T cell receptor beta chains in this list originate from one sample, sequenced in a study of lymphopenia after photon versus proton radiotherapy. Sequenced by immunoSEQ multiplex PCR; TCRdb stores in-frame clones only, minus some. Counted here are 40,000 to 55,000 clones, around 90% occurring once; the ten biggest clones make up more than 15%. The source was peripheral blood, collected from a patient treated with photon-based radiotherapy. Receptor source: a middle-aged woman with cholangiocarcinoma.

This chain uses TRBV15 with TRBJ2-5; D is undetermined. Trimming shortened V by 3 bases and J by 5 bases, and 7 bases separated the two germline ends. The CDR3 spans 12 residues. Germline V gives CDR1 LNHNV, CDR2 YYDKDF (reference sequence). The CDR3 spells CATSRDWETQYF. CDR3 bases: TGTGCCACCAGCAGGGATTGGGAGACCCAGTACTTC. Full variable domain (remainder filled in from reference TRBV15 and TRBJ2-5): DAMVIQNPRYQVTQFGKPVTLSCSQTLNHNVMYWYQQKSSQAPKLLFHYYDKDFNNEADTPDNFQSRRPNTSFCFLDIRSPGLGDTAMYLCATSRDWETQYFGPGTRLLVL.

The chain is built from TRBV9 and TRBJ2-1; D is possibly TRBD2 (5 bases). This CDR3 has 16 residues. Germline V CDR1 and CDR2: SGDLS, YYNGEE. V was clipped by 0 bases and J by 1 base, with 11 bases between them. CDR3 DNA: TGTGCCAGCAGCGTAGATCCCCGAGGGTCCTACAATGAGCAGTTCTTC. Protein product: CASSVDPRGSYNEQFF.

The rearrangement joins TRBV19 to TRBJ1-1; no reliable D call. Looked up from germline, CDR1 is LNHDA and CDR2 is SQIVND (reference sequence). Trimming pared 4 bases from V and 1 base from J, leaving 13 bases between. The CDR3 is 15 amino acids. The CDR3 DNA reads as TGTGCCAGTAGTAGTGGGTTCTGGCGGAACACTGAAGCTTTCTTT. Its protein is CASSSGFWRNTEAFF. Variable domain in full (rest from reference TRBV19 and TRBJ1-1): DGGITQSPKYLFRKEGQNVTLSCEQNLNHDAMYWYRQDPGQGLRLIYYSQIVNDFQKGDIAEGYSVSREKKESFPLTVTSAQKNPTAFYLCASSSGFWRNTEAFFGQGTRLTVV.

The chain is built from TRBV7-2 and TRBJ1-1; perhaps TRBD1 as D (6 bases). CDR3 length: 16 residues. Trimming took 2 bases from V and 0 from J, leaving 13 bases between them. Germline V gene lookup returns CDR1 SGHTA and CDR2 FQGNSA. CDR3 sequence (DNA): TGTGCCAGCAGCTTATCAGGGGTTCAGATGAACACTGAAGCTTTCTTT. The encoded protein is CASSLSGVQMNTEAFF.

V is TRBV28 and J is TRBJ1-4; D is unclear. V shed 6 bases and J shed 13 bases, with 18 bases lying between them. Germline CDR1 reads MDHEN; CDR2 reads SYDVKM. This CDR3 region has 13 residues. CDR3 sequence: CASRAGALLGLFF. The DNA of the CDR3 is TGTGCCAGCAGGGCAGGAGCCTTGTTAGGACTGTTTTTT.